This TCR beta chain was sequenced for a study of CD8 T cells in ankylosing spondylitis. From the 5' RACE reads, TCRdb called clonotypes with MiXCR, one entry per CDR3 protein. The data contain about 220,000 distinct CDR3 sequences, about 7.3% of them seen just once; the ten biggest clones take up around 14%. Trimming removed 4 bases from V and 3 bases from J, with 13 bases in between. Germline-derived CDR1 and CDR2 are MNHNS and SASEGT. CDR3 length equals 15 residues. This clonotype was recorded a few times. Its antigen is not known. Study-level results: For ankylosing spondylitis blood, a TCR beta motif of about eight highly homologous variants appeared characteristic. Disease-linked clones were reportedly significantly enriched in matched ankylosing spondylitis synovial fluid. Some motif variants were previously reported in reactive arthritis synovial fluid and blood.

The chain uses TRBV6-1 and TRBJ1-5; D is ambiguous. Sequences were obtained from blood, either unsorted or a sorted T cell fraction (not recorded which). This clonotype was sampled from a male donor with ankylosing spondylitis. In DNA form, the CDR3 reads TGTGCCAGCAGTGGGCGTTTTGCAGCCAATCAGCCCCAGCATTTT. Amino acid sequence: CASSGRFAANQPQHF.